These 15 T cell receptor beta chains were sequenced from one sample in a study of neurological immune-mediated disorders. Using its own MiXCR run on the 5' RACE reads, TCRdb lists one record per CDR3 protein. The data show tens of thousands of distinct CDR3 sequences, with around 6% seen just once and 7.9% held by the top ten. Time point indicated: longitudinal time-point 2. Material: PBMCs. Receptors were obtained from a woman in her sixties or seventies with multiple sclerosis.

J is TRBJ2-2 and V is TRBV18; possibly TRBD1 for D (5 bases). The CDR3 contains 16 residues. Germline CDR1 and CDR2: KGHSH and LQKENI. The germline V and J ends were trimmed by 1 base and 0 bases, with 9 bases remaining between them. The CDR3 loop is CASSPQRGPNTGELFF. The CDR3 coding sequence is TGTGCCAGCTCACCACAAAGGGGCCCGAACACCGGGGAGCTGTTTTTT.

This clonotype has a count of ten or more. The CDR3 nucleotides read TGCGCCAGCAGCCCCACCTTTGGGGGGAATTCCTACAATGAGCAGTTCTTC. It codes for CASSPTFGGNSYNEQFF. The chain combines TRBV5-1 with TRBJ2-1, with D perhaps TRBD2 (6 bases). The V gene lost 4 bases and the J gene lost 1 base, with 18 bases spanning the gap. Germline assignment: CDR1 SGHRS and CDR2 YFSETQ. This CDR3 has 17 residues.

This clonotype was recorded at least ten times. The CDR3 DNA reads as TGTGCCAGCAGCTTAGGCGGGGCGGGGTGGTCCAGCGATGAGCAGTTCTTC. As protein: CASSLGGAGWSSDEQFF. The V and J genes are TRBV11-3 and TRBJ2-1; possibly TRBD2 for D (6 bases). Trimming took 1 base from V and 8 from J, leaving 21 bases between them. Germline lookup yields CDR1 SGHNT and CDR2 YENEEA. The CDR3 has 17 residues.

The chain uses TRBV29-1 and TRBJ1-1; no firm D call. Deletions cut 4 bases from V and 6 bases from J, with 6 bases between. The CDR3 loop spans 10 amino acids. Per germline, CDR1 SQVTM and CDR2 ANQGSEA. The DNA of the CDR3 is TGCAGCGTTGGGTCCGCTGAAGCTTTCTTT. Its protein is CSVGSAEAFF.

This clonotype came up many times. The chain uses TRBV11-3 and TRBJ2-3, with D unresolved. V lost 4 bases, J lost 4 bases, and 6 bases lay in between. The CDR3 is 12 residues long. CDR1 and CDR2 (germline): SGHNT, YENEEA. CDR3 sequence (DNA): TGTGCCAGCAGCTGGTTGGCAGATACGCAGTATTTT. This codes for CASSWLADTQYF. Together with reference TRBV11-3 and TRBJ2-3, the CDR3 gives the full variable domain: EAGVVQSPRYKIIEKKQPVAFWCNPISGHNTLYWYLQNLGQGPELLIRYENEEAVDDSQLPKDRFSAERLKGVDSTLKIQPAELGDSAVYLCASSWLADTQYFGPGTRLTVL.

This clonotype was recorded at least ten times. The chain employs TRBV20-1 and TRBJ2-1, with D perhaps assigned TRBD1 or TRBD2 (5 bases each). Germline V lookup: CDR1 DFQATT, CDR2 SNEGSKA (reference sequence). Trimming took 2 bases from V and 3 from J, leaving 14 bases between them. The CDR3 totals 15 residues. CDR3 nucleotides: TGCAGTGCTAGATGGGGACCGACGGGCTACAATGAGCAGTTCTTC. Protein: CSARWGPTGYNEQFF.

This rearrangement joins TRBV7-2 to TRBJ1-1, with TRBD1 as a possible D gene (6 bases). Looked up from germline, CDR1 is SGHTA and CDR2 is FQGNSA. V lost 3 bases, J lost 7 bases, and 12 bases lay in between. The CDR3 is 13 residues long. Written as DNA, the CDR3 is TGTGCCAGCAGCTTCCAGGGGCGGGGTGAAGCTTTCTTT. Translation: CASSFQGRGEAFF.

This clonotype was detected ten times or more. J is TRBJ2-1 and V is TRBV9, with D hard to call. The CDR3 has 15 amino acids. In germline, CDR1 is SGDLS, CDR2 YYNGEE. Deletions cut 0 bases from V and 2 bases from J, with 9 bases between. CDR3 protein: CASSVEIGTYNEQFF. In DNA, the CDR3 is TGTGCCAGCAGCGTAGAGATAGGCACCTACAATGAGCAGTTCTTC.

The table lists this clonotype with many counts. The V call is TRBV5-1, the J call TRBJ2-2; 7 bases are a match to TRBD2. With V trimmed by 0 bases and J by 7 bases, 6 bases remained unmatched. The CDR3 extends over 15 amino acids. The V gene's germline CDR1 is SGHRS and CDR2 YFSETQ. This CDR3 reads CASSLVPASGGELFF. The CDR3 DNA sequence: TGCGCCAGCAGCTTGGTTCCGGCTAGCGGCGGGGAGCTGTTTTTT.

With regard to this clonotype: With a much larger clone just one base away, this may be a read error. The V call is TRBV24-1, the J call TRBJ2-1, with D possibly being TRBD2 (5 bases). Deletions cut 5 bases from V and 9 bases from J, with 10 bases between. This CDR3 region has 12 residues. Germline values: CDR1 KGHDR, CDR2 SFDVKD. CDR3 in amino acids: CATSGISAEQFF. The CDR3 DNA reads TGTGCCACCAGTGGGATTAGCGCTGAGCAGTTCTTC.

This clonotype was counted ten times or more. V gene TRBV29-1 combines with J gene TRBJ2-7; D is possibly TRBD1 or TRBD2 (6 bases each). Germline CDR1 reads SQVTM; CDR2 reads ANQGSEA. V shed 3 bases and J shed 1 base, with 19 bases lying between them. The CDR3 runs 16 residues. CDR3 coding DNA: TGCAGCGTTGACCTCTCCGGGGGCAGTGGGTCCTACGAGCAGTACTTC. This codes for CSVDLSGGSGSYEQYF.

V and J are TRBV5-1 and TRBJ2-7, with D perhaps being TRBD1 or TRBD2 (7 bases each). The germline V gene has CDR1 SGHRS and CDR2 YFSETQ. The V and J ends lost 1 base and 2 bases respectively, with 16 bases between them. CDR3 size: 16 residues. This CDR3 is CASSLSAGGATYEQYF. CDR3 sequence (DNA): TGCGCCAGCAGCTTGTCCGCAGGGGGGGCGACCTACGAGCAGTACTTC.

This clonotype was counted at least ten times. The genes are TRBV5-1 and TRBJ1-1, with D perhaps matching TRBD1 (5 bases). CDR1 is SGHRS, CDR2 YFSETQ, per germline. V shed 2 bases and J shed 1 base, with 9 bases lying between them. The CDR3 covers 14 residues. CDR3 nucleotide sequence: TGCGCCAGCAGCTTAGGGGCCGCGAACACTGAAGCTTTCTTT. Translated: CASSLGAANTEAFF.

Ten or more counts support this clonotype. V usage is TRBV3-1 and J usage is TRBJ2-1, with a possible D match to TRBD2 (6 bases). The V end lost 5 bases, the J end lost 7 bases, and 18 bases lay between the germline ends. The length of the CDR3 is 15 residues. Germline V lookup: CDR1 LGHDT, CDR2 YNNKEL (reference sequence). The DNA for the CDR3 is TGTGCCAGCAGCGCTACTAGCTTCCTACGTAATGAGCAGTTCTTC. Translating it yields CASSATSFLRNEQFF.

This clonotype has at least ten counts. The chain employs TRBV24-1 and TRBJ2-7; 8 nucleotides line up with TRBD1. In germline, CDR1 is KGHDR, CDR2 SFDVKD. V shed 4 bases and J 3 bases; nucleotides not matched to a gene: 4. This CDR3 is built from 14 residues. In DNA form, the CDR3 reads TGTGCCACCAGTGAGGCGACAGGGGTCTACGAGCAGTACTTC. Its protein product is CATSEATGVYEQYF.